One and the same sample provided the 26 T cell receptor beta chains below, sequenced in a study of T cells in tuberculosis. The data were produced by immunoSEQ multiplex PCR, yet TCRdb's version contains in-frame clones alone and is incomplete. Of tens of thousands of clones in the sample, roughly 95% were seen once. The sample comprised PBMCs. All receptors come from a donor aged 5 to 30 with latent tuberculosis or without tuberculosis infection.

The genes are TRBV30 and TRBJ2-2; 7 bases fit TRBD1. CDR1 and CDR2 (germline): GTSNPN, SVGIG (reference sequence). V was clipped by 0 bases and J by 7 bases; unmatched bases: 2. The CDR3 has 13 amino acids. DNA for the CDR3: TGTGCCTGGAGTGTACAGGGGCGCGGGGAGCTGTTTTTT. Its protein product is CAWSVQGRGELFF. The whole variable domain, filled in from reference TRBV30 and TRBJ2-2, reads SQTIHQWPATLVQPVGSPLSLECTVEGTSNPNLYWYRQAAGRGLQLLFYSVGIGQISSEVPQNLSASRPQDRQFILSSKKLLLSDSGFYLCAWSVQGRGELFFGEGSRLTVL.

This clone was seen just once. The CDR3 sequence is CASSPQGERNQPQHF. CDR3 nucleotides: TGTGCCAGCAGTCCACAGGGGGAACGGAATCAGCCCCAGCATTTT. The chain employs TRBV6-6 and TRBJ1-5; TRBD1 agrees at 8 bases. CDR3 length equals 15 residues. V was pared by 5 bases and J by 4 bases, with 7 bases of the junction left unmatched. Germline CDR1 MNHNY, CDR2 SVGAGI (reference sequence).

The chain employs TRBV15 and TRBJ2-2; tentatively, D is TRBD2 (5 bases). V lost 0 bases and J lost 3, with 11 bases in between. The length of the CDR3 is 16 residues. The V gene's germline CDR1 is LNHNV and CDR2 YYDKDF (reference sequence). The CDR3 reads CATSRDPGGYTGELFF. CDR3 bases: TGTGCCACCAGCAGAGATCCGGGCGGGTACACCGGGGAGCTGTTTTTT. The entire variable domain, with the rest obtained from reference TRBV15 and TRBJ2-2, is as follows: DAMVIQNPRYQVTQFGKPVTLSCSQTLNHNVMYWYQQKSSQAPKLLFHYYDKDFNNEADTPDNFQSRRPNTSFCFLDIRSPGLGDTAMYLCATSRDPGGYTGELFFGEGSRLTVL.

This chain uses TRBV29-1 with TRBJ2-5; unclear D gene. In germline, CDR1 is SQVTM, CDR2 ANQGSEA. Trimming removed 4 bases from V and 1 base from J, with 13 bases in between. This CDR3 has 14 residues. Written as DNA, the CDR3 is TGCAGCGTTGTCTCCCCGTTATTCCAAGAGACCCAGTACTTC. It yields the protein CSVVSPLFQETQYF.

This chain uses TRBV9 with TRBJ1-2; unclear D gene. The CDR3 contains 15 residues. In germline, CDR1 is SGDLS, CDR2 YYNGEE. The V end was cut by 0 bases, the J end by 1 base, with 10 bases between. CDR3 protein: CASSVGSYLNYGYTF. CDR3 DNA: TGTGCCAGCAGCGTAGGTAGTTACCTTAACTATGGCTACACCTTC.

The V gene is TRBV18, the J gene TRBJ1-1; the D gene is possibly TRBD1 (5 bases). Germline CDR1 is KGHSH and CDR2 is LQKENI. The CDR3 has 16 amino acids. V lost 3 bases and J 0 bases, leaving 14 bases between the germline ends. The CDR3 coding sequence is TGTGCCAGCTCACCGGACACAAGGACCATGAACACTGAAGCTTTCTTT. Translating gives CASSPDTRTMNTEAFF.

DNA of the CDR3: TGTGCCAGCTCCAAGTATTCCGGGACAGGGGCTATTGCTTTCTTT. Protein sequence: CASSKYSGTGAIAFF. The chain uses TRBV19 and TRBJ1-1; 10 bases match TRBD1. The CDR3 sequence is 15 residues long. After removal of 9 bases from V and 11 bases from J, the junction contained 18 bases not matched to a gene. The germline V gene has CDR1 LNHDA and CDR2 SQIVND (reference sequence).

V usage is TRBV18 and J usage is TRBJ2-7; 9 positions agree with TRBD1. The length of the CDR3 is 16 residues. J gave up 7 bases and V 2 bases, and 12 bases lay outside the gene matches. CDR1 and CDR2 (germline): KGHSH, LQKENI. Here the CDR3 reads CASSPGVSGQGEEQYF. The CDR3 coding sequence is TGTGCCAGCTCACCAGGAGTCTCGGGACAGGGAGAGGAGCAGTACTTC.

This clone was observed a handful of times. The chain joins TRBV21-1 to TRBJ1-2; TRBD1, the table's D call, lacks a check against the DNA. TRBV21-1 is flagged as a pseudogene. This CDR3 contains 13 residues. CDR3 in DNA: TGTGCCAGCAGCTCCAGGGGCGCACATGGCTACACCTTC. Translating it yields CASSSRGAHGYTF.

The chain has TRBV15 and TRBJ2-3; TRBD1 matches 9 bases. The CDR3 has 15 amino acids. V lost 7 bases and J lost 4; bases outside the gene matches: 9. Per the germline V gene, CDR1 is LNHNV and CDR2 is YYDKDF (reference sequence). Here the CDR3 reads CATILQGAVSDTQYF. In nucleotides, the CDR3 is TGTGCCACCATTTTACAGGGGGCTGTGTCAGATACGCAGTATTTT.

J is TRBJ2-2 and V is TRBV11-2; D is unclear. CDR3 length equals 14 residues. V gave up 5 bases and J gave up 1 base, with 8 bases separating them. CDR1 and CDR2 (germline): SGHAT, FQNNGV. The CDR3 loop is CASSVHRNTGELFF. CDR3 coding DNA: TGTGCCAGCAGCGTGCACAGGAACACCGGGGAGCTGTTTTTT.

This clone was recorded once. This chain links TRBV5-5 with TRBJ2-1; 11 bases line up with TRBD2. Germline V gene data show CDR1 as SGHKS and CDR2 as YYEKEE (reference sequence). Trimming cost V 6 bases and J 6 bases; bases outside gene matches: 8. This CDR3 comprises 15 residues. The CDR3 sequence is CASMLLAGVANEQFF. As DNA, the CDR3 is TGTGCCAGCATGTTACTAGCGGGAGTTGCCAATGAGCAGTTCTTC.

V usage is TRBV7-2 and J usage is TRBJ2-2; D uncertain. The germline V gene has CDR1 SGHTA and CDR2 FQGNSA. Trimming removed 2 bases at V and 7 bases at J, with 8 bases between. The CDR3 is made up of 13 amino acids. The CDR3 loop is CASSLLRRGELFF. The DNA of the CDR3 is TGTGCCAGCAGCTTATTGCGGCGCGGGGAGCTGTTTTTT.

The chain is built from TRBV6-5 and TRBJ2-7, with 9 bases identical to TRBD2. Germline-derived CDR1 and CDR2 are MNHEY and SVGAGI. The CDR3 length is 12 residues. V dropped 6 bases and J dropped 6; count of bases not matched to a gene: 3. For the CDR3, the DNA is TGTGCCAGCAGGCCAGCGGGGGGCGAGCAGTACTTC. It yields the protein CASRPAGGEQYF.

The V gene is TRBV6-6, the J gene TRBJ2-1, with 7 nucleotides matching TRBD2. Germline V CDR1 and CDR2: MNHNY, SVGAGI (reference sequence). J gave up 9 bases and V 7 bases, and 12 bases lay outside the gene matches. The CDR3 runs 14 residues. CDR3 residues: CASTPGGSSSEQFF. For the CDR3, the DNA is TGTGCCAGCACCCCTGGCGGGAGTTCTAGTGAGCAGTTCTTC.

The V call is TRBV27, the J call TRBJ2-7; no reliable D call. The CDR3 sequence is 13 residues long. Trimming removed 3 bases at V and 3 bases at J, with 9 bases between. CDR1 and CDR2 (germline): MNHEY, SMNVEV (reference sequence). The DNA for the CDR3 is TGTGCCAGCAGTTTCGGTCGTTACTACGAGCAGTACTTC. It codes for CASSFGRYYEQYF.

The chain recombines TRBV6-5 with TRBJ2-7; no definite D call. Between the trimmed V and J ends, which lost 0 bases and 6 bases, there was a span of 9 bases. The CDR3 runs 13 residues. Germline assignment: CDR1 MNHEY and CDR2 SVGAGI. The CDR3 coding sequence is TGTGCCAGCAGTTACTCGGGCAGCTCCGAGCAGTACTTC. It is translated as CASSYSGSSEQYF.

This clone was detected once. The rearrangement joins TRBV2 to TRBJ2-7, with D unclear. The V gene lost 3 bases and the J gene lost 4 bases, with 10 bases spanning the gap. The germline gives CDR1 SNHLY, CDR2 FYNNEI. The CDR3 loop spans 13 amino acids. The CDR3 DNA sequence: TGTGCCAGCAGTGAGTGGCGGAAGTACGAGCAGTACTTC. It encodes CASSEWRKYEQYF.

This chain uses TRBV15 with TRBJ1-1, with D perhaps TRBD1 (6 bases). The germline V gene has CDR1 LNHNV and CDR2 YYDKDF (reference sequence). The CDR3 extends over 14 amino acids. V was shortened by 5 bases and J by 1 base, with 11 bases between the two germline ends. DNA for the CDR3: TGTGCCACCAGCTTAGAAGGGGGGAACACTGAAGCTTTCTTT. This codes for CATSLEGGNTEAFF. Full variable domain (rest looked up from reference TRBV15 and TRBJ1-1): DAMVIQNPRYQVTQFGKPVTLSCSQTLNHNVMYWYQQKSSQAPKLLFHYYDKDFNNEADTPDNFQSRRPNTSFCFLDIRSPGLGDTAMYLCATSLEGGNTEAFFGQGTRLTVV.

This chain uses TRBV14 with TRBJ2-7; 7 bases are shared with TRBD1. Germline lookup yields CDR1 SGHDN and CDR2 FVKESK. This CDR3 is built from 13 residues. J lost 7 bases, V lost 4 bases, and 7 bases had no gene match. The CDR3 loop reads CASSPTGMREQYF. CDR3 DNA sequence: TGTGCCAGCAGCCCGACAGGGATGAGGGAGCAGTACTTC. Drawing the rest from reference TRBV14 and TRBJ2-7, the complete variable domain is EAGVTQFPSHSVIEKGQTVTLRCDPISGHDNLYWYRRVMGKEIKFLLHFVKESKQDESGMPNNRFLAERTGGTYSTLKVQPAELEDSGVYFCASSPTGMREQYFGPGTRLTVT.

The chain links TRBV4-1 to TRBJ2-7; D possibly corresponds to TRBD2 (5 bases). Germline values: CDR1 MGHRA, CDR2 YSYEKL. CDR3 length equals 14 residues. V dropped 4 bases and J dropped 0 bases, with 10 bases sitting between them. This CDR3 is CASSPGVYSYEQYF. Written as DNA, the CDR3 is TGCGCCAGCAGCCCCGGGGTTTACTCCTACGAGCAGTACTTC.

This clone appeared once. The chain uses TRBV19 and TRBJ2-1, with 11 bases identical to TRBD2. The junction had 2 bases not matched to a gene; V was cut back by 2 bases and J by 2 bases. Germline V gene sequence: CDR1 LNHDA, CDR2 SQIVND (reference sequence). The CDR3 is 16 amino acids. The CDR3 loop is CASSITSGGPYNEQFF. The CDR3 bases are TGTGCCAGTAGTATAACTAGCGGGGGTCCCTACAATGAGCAGTTCTTC.

The chain combines TRBV11-3 with TRBJ2-1; no firm D call. V lost 3 bases and J lost 4, with 4 bases in between. The V gene's germline CDR1 is SGHNT and CDR2 YENEEA. The CDR3 contains 12 residues. CDR3 loop: CASSFGYNEQFF. CDR3 nucleotide sequence: TGTGCCAGCAGCTTCGGGTACAATGAGCAGTTCTTC.

V and J are TRBV10-3 and TRBJ2-7, with 8 positions matching TRBD1. The length of the CDR3 is 14 residues. The V gene's germline CDR1 is ENHRY and CDR2 SYGVKD. The V segment lost 4 bases and the J segment 2 bases; nucleotides outside the gene matches: 4. CDR3 bases: TGTGCCATCAGTGGTGACAGGGGACCCTACGAGCAGTACTTC. This codes for CAISGDRGPYEQYF.

The V call is TRBV19, the J call TRBJ1-1; 7 bases fit TRBD1. The germline V gene has CDR1 LNHDA and CDR2 SQIVND (reference sequence). The CDR3 length is 14 residues. The V and J ends lost 5 bases and 11 bases, in that order; junction bases with no gene match: 14. CDR3 amino acids: CASSLVRGNSGAFF. In DNA form, the CDR3 reads TGTGCCAGTAGTCTTGTCAGGGGGAACTCTGGCGCTTTCTTT.

The rearrangement uses TRBV7-3 and TRBJ1-1; D is uncertain. With 5 bases removed from V and 1 base from J, the gap between germline ends came to 8 bases. Looked up from germline, CDR1 is SGHTA and CDR2 is FQGTGA. The CDR3 is 13 amino acids. Here the CDR3 reads CASSPRQNTEAFF. DNA for the CDR3: TGTGCCAGCAGCCCACGACAGAACACTGAAGCTTTCTTT.